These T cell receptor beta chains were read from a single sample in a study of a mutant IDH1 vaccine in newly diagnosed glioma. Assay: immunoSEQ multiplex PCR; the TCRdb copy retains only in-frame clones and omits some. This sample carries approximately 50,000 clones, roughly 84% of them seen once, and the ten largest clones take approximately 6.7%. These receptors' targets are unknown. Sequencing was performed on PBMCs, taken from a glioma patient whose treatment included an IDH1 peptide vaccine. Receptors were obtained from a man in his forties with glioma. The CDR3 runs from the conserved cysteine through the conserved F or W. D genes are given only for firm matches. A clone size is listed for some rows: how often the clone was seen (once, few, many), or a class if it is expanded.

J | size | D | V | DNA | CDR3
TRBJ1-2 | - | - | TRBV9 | TGTGCCAGCAGCCCACTCAGGGATTCCCATGGCTACACCTTC | CASSPLRDSHGYTF
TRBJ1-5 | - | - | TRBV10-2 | TGCGCCAGCAAGCGTTCAGGGGGCAATCAGCCCCAGCATTTT | CASKRSGGNQPQHF
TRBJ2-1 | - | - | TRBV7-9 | TGTGCCAGCAGCGGCCCCTCCTACAATGAGCAGTTCTTC | CASSGPSYNEQFF
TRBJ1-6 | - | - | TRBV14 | TGTGCCAGCAGCCTGGTGGATAATTCACCCCTCCACTTT | CASSLVDNSPLHF
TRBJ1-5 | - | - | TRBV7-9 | TGTGCCAGCAGCCAGGACAGCCAGCCCCAGCATTTT | CASSQDSQPQHF
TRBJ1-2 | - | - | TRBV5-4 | TGTGCCAGCAGCCTGCGGACGGAATCTAACTATGGCTACACCTTC | CASSLRTESNYGYTF
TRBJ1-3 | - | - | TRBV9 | TGTGCCAGCACGAAAGCGGGGGGTGCTGGAAACACCATATATTTT | CASTKAGGAGNTIYF
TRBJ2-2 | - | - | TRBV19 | TGTGCCAGTAGGAGACAGGGAGGGGGCACCGGGGAGCTGTTTTTT | CASRRQGGGTGELFF
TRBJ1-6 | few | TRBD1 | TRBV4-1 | TGCGCCAGCAGCCAAGACGGGGGGACAGGGCGCTCACCCCTCCACTTT | CASSQDGGTGRSPLHF
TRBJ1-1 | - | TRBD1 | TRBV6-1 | TGTGCCAGCAGTGAGGAAACAACAGGGGGTAAGACTGAAGCTTTCTTT | CASSEETTGGKTEAFF
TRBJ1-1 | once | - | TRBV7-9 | TGTGCCAGCAGCACAGGGCCCTTGGATGAGGCTTTCTTT | CASSTGPLDEAFF
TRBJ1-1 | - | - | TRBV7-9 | TGTGCCAGCAGCTTAGGAGGCAGGAAGAACACTGAAGCTTTCTTT | CASSLGGRKNTEAFF
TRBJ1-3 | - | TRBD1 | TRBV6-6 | TGTGCCAGCAGCTTTGGACAGGGGGCTGGAAACACCATATATTTT | CASSFGQGAGNTIYF
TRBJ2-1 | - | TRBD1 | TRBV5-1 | TGCGCCAGCAGCATGGGACAGGGGAACCCCTACAATGAGCAGTTCTTC | CASSMGQGNPYNEQFF
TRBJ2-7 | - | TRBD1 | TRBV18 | TGTGCCAGCTCACCGCCCGGACAGGGAACCTCCTACGAGCAGTACTTC | CASSPPGQGTSYEQYF
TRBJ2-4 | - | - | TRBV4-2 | TGTGCCAGCAGCCAAGGGCGGGGCCTACAAAACATTCAGTACTTC | CASSQGRGLQNIQYF
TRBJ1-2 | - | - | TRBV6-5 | TGTGCCAGCAGTTACTCGTTCGGCAGAAACTATGGCTACACCTTC | CASSYSFGRNYGYTF